Shown below are 17 T cell receptor beta chains from a single sample sequenced in a study of beta chain features in type 1 diabetes (dated by TCRdb to the late 2010s). Libraries were prepared through the immunoSEQ multiplex PCR assay. The High Capacity cDNA Reverse Transcription Kit was used to reverse transcribe all of the isolated RNA, meaning that expressed TCRB transcripts were what got sequenced. Sourced from immuneACCESS, this table was stored by TCRdb with only in-frame sequences that have V and J called. A share of the clones is absent; for the studies checked, an unresolved V gene accounts for under half, and the remainder has no known explanation. The sample has roughly 350,000 clones on record, approximately 10% of them singletons. The top ten constitute approximately 0.016% of the sample. Source material: naive CD4+ T cells from blood. Read against the paper, the sample's cell subset or site label means: true naive CD4+ T cells. The receptor set was obtained from a woman aged 30 to 39 in good health.

This sequence joins TRBV6-6 and TRBJ2-7; 12 nucleotides line up with TRBD2. This CDR3 spans 16 amino acids. In germline, CDR1 is MNHNY, CDR2 SVGAGI (reference sequence). Trimming cost V 2 bases and J 4 bases; bases outside gene matches: 6. The CDR3 loop is CASSYLAGGSGYEQYF. Here the CDR3 DNA reads TGTGCCAGCAGTTACCTAGCGGGAGGGTCCGGGTACGAGCAGTACTTC.

The chain has TRBV30 and TRBJ1-2, with 10 nucleotides matching TRBD1. CDR3 length equals 15 residues. V shed 0 bases, J shed 8 bases, and the junction held 9 bases outside the gene matches. CDR1 GTSNPN and CDR2 SVGIG come from the germline V gene (reference sequence). CDR3 sequence: CAWSVPGQGVYGYTF. CDR3 DNA sequence: TGTGCCTGGAGTGTACCAGGACAGGGGGTGTACGGCTACACCTTC. Together with reference TRBV30 and TRBJ1-2, the CDR3 gives the full variable domain: SQTIHQWPATLVQPVGSPLSLECTVEGTSNPNLYWYRQAAGRGLQLLFYSVGIGQISSEVPQNLSASRPQDRQFILSSKKLLLSDSGFYLCAWSVPGQGVYGYTFGSGTRLTVV.

The chain carries TRBV2 and TRBJ1-1; 9 bases are a match to TRBD1. The CDR3 has 14 amino acids. Trimming at V came to 4 bases and at J to 7 bases, leaving 7 bases not matched to a gene. Germline CDR1 is SNHLY and CDR2 is FYNNEI. The CDR3 coding sequence is TGTGCCAGCAGTGCTAAAAGACAGGGGGTTGAAGCTTTCTTT. This encodes CASSAKRQGVEAFF.

V is TRBV29-1 and J is TRBJ2-7, with 9 bases aligning to TRBD1. V dropped 4 bases and J dropped 2; count of bases not matched to a gene: 6. The CDR3 sequence is 14 residues long. Germline V lookup: CDR1 SQVTM, CDR2 ANQGSEA. CDR3 DNA: TGCAGCGTTGCGAGGACAGGGGTACCCTACGAGCAGTACTTC. Translating it yields CSVARTGVPYEQYF.

In this sample, this clone turned up a few times. The chain has TRBV28 and TRBJ2-6; D gene ambiguous. The CDR3 sequence is 17 residues long. V was pared by 7 bases and J by 4 bases, with 20 bases between. Germline CDR1 MDHEN, CDR2 SYDVKM. The CDR3 is CASTPGVGAMGANVLTF. The CDR3 nucleotides are TGTGCCAGCACCCCTGGTGTCGGAGCTATGGGGGCCAACGTCCTGACTTTC.

This clone was picked up a small number of times. V and J are TRBV4-3 and TRBJ2-1; TRBD2 matches at 11 bases. Trimming removed 5 bases from V and 2 bases from J; junction bases left unmatched: 2. Germline lookup yields CDR1 LGHNA and CDR2 YSLEER. The CDR3 runs 15 residues. CDR3 loop: CASSSLAGAYNEQFF. CDR3 coding DNA: TGCGCCAGCAGCTCACTAGCGGGAGCCTACAATGAGCAGTTCTTC.

The V and J genes are TRBV9 and TRBJ2-5; TRBD2 agrees at 7 bases. J gave up 1 base and V 3 bases, and 6 bases lay outside the gene matches. CDR1 is SGDLS, CDR2 YYNGEE, per germline. The CDR3 contains 15 residues. The CDR3 DNA is TGTGCCAGCAGCGAAACTACTAGCGCCCAAGAGACCCAGTACTTC. Translated: CASSETTSAQETQYF.

This clone has more than one count but fewer than ten. This chain connects TRBV18 to TRBJ2-5; a weak D match, TRBD2 (6 bases). The CDR3 sequence is 16 residues long. Germline CDR1 is KGHSH and CDR2 is LQKENI. Trimming removed 2 bases from V and 1 base from J, with 14 bases in between. CDR3 sequence reads: CASSPVTGEGQETQYF. The CDR3 DNA reads TGTGCCAGCTCACCAGTAACGGGAGAGGGCCAAGAGACCCAGTACTTC.

The chain has TRBV30 and TRBJ2-7; no clear D. Germline lookup yields CDR1 GTSNPN and CDR2 SVGIG (reference sequence). CDR3 size: 14 residues. The germline V and J ends were trimmed by 2 bases and 0 bases, with 11 bases remaining between them. The CDR3 DNA sequence: TGTGCCTGGAGTAAGACAACGAGCTCCTACGAGCAGTACTTC. It is translated as CAWSKTTSSYEQYF.

The chain combines TRBV5-4 with TRBJ2-3, with D unresolved. Trimming took off 2 bases at V and 3 bases at J, with 4 bases between the two ends. The CDR3 extends over 12 amino acids. The germline V gene has CDR1 SGHNT and CDR2 YYREEE (reference sequence). The CDR3 DNA is TGTGCCAGCAGCTTTCTGACAGATACGCAGTATTTT. As protein: CASSFLTDTQYF.

As to this clone: The CDR3 end shows no conserved phenylalanine or tryptophan, and so a read error is likely. It is unclear where the CDR3 begins or ends on the DNA, so no DNA is shown, and the CDR3 is as TCRdb lists it. The chain uses TRBV7-8 and TRBJ2-3; the table's D call, TRBD2, has no DNA check behind it. CDR1 is SGHVS and CDR2 is FQNEAQ in the germline V gene. The CDR3 numbers 15 amino acids, ends counted. CDR3 residues: CASSGEAPGLAGVWL.

Only a few counts were recorded for this clone. The gene calls are TRBV7-2 and TRBJ2-1; TRBD2 agrees at 10 bases. This CDR3 is built from 15 residues. Germline trimming cut 7 bases from V and 4 bases from J; bases unmatched to any gene: 7. CDR1 and CDR2 from the germline V gene are SGHTA and FQGNSA. The CDR3 region has the DNA TGTGCCAGCACATCTAGCGGGAGCCTTTACAATGAGCAGTTCTTC. Translating it yields CASTSSGSLYNEQFF.

This clone was observed a few times. This rearrangement joins TRBV4-3 to TRBJ2-3; 8 bases agree with TRBD2. The germline CDR1 and CDR2 sequences are LGHNA and YSLEER. The CDR3 length is 16 residues. Losses at the gene ends were 1 base for V and 0 bases for J; bases not matched to a gene: 3. The CDR3 here is CASSQVAGYSTDTQYF. CDR3 nucleotide sequence: TGCGCCAGCAGCCAAGTAGCGGGATATAGCACAGATACGCAGTATTTT.

V usage is TRBV7-8 and J usage is TRBJ1-5; 11 positions agree with TRBD1. V lost 5 bases, J lost 6 bases, and 6 bases stayed unmatched. In germline, CDR1 is SGHVS, CDR2 FQNEAQ. This CDR3 contains 15 residues. The DNA of the CDR3 is TGTGCCAGCAGCATCGGACAGGGGGCTTTTCAGCCCCAGCATTTT. Its protein product is CASSIGQGAFQPQHF.

This clone was detected only a few times. The chain is built from TRBV23-1 and TRBJ2-2; TRBD1 aligns across 9 bases. TRBV23-1 is placed among ORFs of uncertain function. V was clipped by 8 bases and J by 4 bases; unmatched bases: 17. The CDR3 sequence is 18 residues long. The CDR3 spells CASVDIIRDRVITGELFF. As DNA, the CDR3 is TGCGCCAGCGTCGATATAATCCGGGACAGGGTAATCACCGGGGAGCTGTTTTTT.

This clone has just a few counts. V is TRBV19 and J is TRBJ1-5; possibly TRBD1 for D (6 bases). V shed 7 bases and J shed 3 bases, with 7 bases lying between them. Germline CDR1 and CDR2: LNHDA and SQIVND (reference sequence). CDR3 length: 12 residues. The CDR3, as DNA: TGTGCCAGTAACAGGGTCAATCAGCCCCAGCATTTT. Its translation: CASNRVNQPQHF.

The chain uses TRBV25-1 and TRBJ2-7, with 8 bases that match TRBD1. This CDR3 has 12 residues. The V segment lost 8 bases and the J segment 5 bases; nucleotides outside the gene matches: 5. The V gene's germline CDR1 is MGHDK and CDR2 SYGVNS. The CDR3 region has the DNA TGTGCCAGCCAGACAGGGGACCACGAGCAGTACTTC. It specifies CASQTGDHEQYF.